Listed below are T cell receptor beta chains from one sample, sequenced in a study of Ad26.COV2.S vaccination and SARS-CoV-2 variants. The protocol was immunoSEQ multiplex PCR, while the TCRdb copy is restricted to in-frame clones and leaves out a portion. The sample lists about 390,000 clones, approximately 90% seen once, with roughly 3.5% in the top ten. This sample comprised peripheral blood, obtained in a trial of Ad26.COV2.S vaccine versus placebo. The receptors were gathered from a person aged 18 to 65 who received the Ad26.COV2.S COVID-19 vaccine or a placebo. CDR3s include the opening cysteine and the closing phenylalanine or tryptophan. D genes are given only for firm matches. Not every row has a clone size; where given, it reads once, few, many or a size class.

.	TRBV19	17	TRBD2	TRBJ2-1	TGTGCCAGTAGTAATTTAGCGGGGGGGCGGGCGACAAATGAGCAGTTCTTC	CASSNLAGGRATNEQFF
.	TRBV4-2	15	.	TRBJ2-3	TGTGCCAGCAGCCAAGATTATGCTAGCGCCGATACGCAGTATTTT	CASSQDYASADTQYF
.	TRBV19	17	.	TRBJ1-5	TGTGCCAGTAGTACCCTAACAGGTCCCAATAGCAATCAGCCCCAGCATTTT	CASSTLTGPNSNQPQHF
.	TRBV19	14	.	TRBJ2-3	TGTGCCAGTAGGGGTTGGGATCAGACAGATACGCAGTATTTT	CASRGWDQTDTQYF
.	TRBV6-1	14	.	TRBJ2-5	TGTGCCAGCAGTGAACCTTCGGTCTTTGAGACCCAGTACTTC	CASSEPSVFETQYF
.	TRBV27	14	TRBD1	TRBJ2-7	TGTGCCAGCAGTTTAAGACAGGGGATCCACGAGCAGTACTTC	CASSLRQGIHEQYF
.	TRBV15	15	.	TRBJ1-4	TGTGCCACCAGCAGAAATAAGGGCTTGGACGAAAAACTGTTTTTT	CATSRNKGLDEKLFF
.	TRBV5-6	15	TRBD1	TRBJ1-2	TGTGCCAGCAGCTTTGAGGGGGCACTATTCTATGGCTACACCTTC	CASSFEGALFYGYTF
.	TRBV6-6	13	.	TRBJ1-2	TGTGCCAGCAGTTACAACCGGTACTATGGCTACACCTTC	CASSYNRYYGYTF
.	TRBV4-1	15	.	TRBJ1-1	TGCGCCAGCAGCCTATCCGGGACAACTAACACTGAAGCTTTCTTT	CASSLSGTTNTEAFF
.	TRBV6-5	13	.	TRBJ1-1	TGTGCCAGCAGTTGGGGGAGGAACACTGAAGCTTTCTTT	CASSWGRNTEAFF
.	TRBV11-2	15	TRBD1	TRBJ2-7	TGTGCCAGCAGCCCTTGGACAGGGGGAAACTACGAGCAGTACTTC	CASSPWTGGNYEQYF
.	TRBV18	13	.	TRBJ1-2	TGTGCCAGCACCTCCTCCAGGAACTATGGCTACACCTTC	CASTSSRNYGYTF
.	TRBV2	12	.	TRBJ1-2	TGTGCCAGCGAAACGCTGAACTATGGCTACACCTTC	CASETLNYGYTF
.	TRBV10-3	14	.	TRBJ1-5	TGTGCCATCAGTGCGGGCGGACAAAATCAGCCCCAGCATTTT	CAISAGGQNQPQHF
.	TRBV30	12	TRBD1	TRBJ1-1	TGTGCCTGGAGGGACAGGGTCACTGAAGCTTTCTTT	CAWRDRVTEAFF
.	TRBV29-1	14	TRBD1	TRBJ1-2	TGCAGCGTTGAAGAAGCGGGACAGGGCTATGGCTACACCTTC	CSVEEAGQGYGYTF
.	TRBV6-5	12	.	TRBJ1-3	TGTGCCAGCCGAGGTGGTGGAAACACCATATATTTT	CASRGGGNTIYF
.	TRBV6-5	15	TRBD2	TRBJ2-2	TGTGCCAGCAGCGAGCGGGGGCTCTGGCCCGGGGAGCTGTTTTTT	CASSERGLWPGELFF
.	TRBV28	15	.	TRBJ1-5	TGTGCCAGCGGACTAGACGGATCTCGCAATCAGCCCCAGCATTTT	CASGLDGSRNQPQHF
.	TRBV2	14	.	TRBJ2-6	TGTGCCGGAGTAGGGGTCGCTGGGGCCAACGTCCTGACTTTC	CAGVGVAGANVLTF
.	TRBV11-1	14	.	TRBJ2-7	TGTGCCAGCAGCTTAGTAGGCAGGGGAAGCGAGCAGTACTTC	CASSLVGRGSEQYF
.	TRBV27	17	TRBD2	TRBJ2-1	TGTGCCAGCAGTCCCTCGTATGGGACTAGCGGATACAATGAGCAGTTCTTC	CASSPSYGTSGYNEQFF
few	TRBV4-1	14	.	TRBJ2-7	TGCGCCAGCAGCCAAGTGGGAAGGCCCTACGAGCAGTACTTC	CASSQVGRPYEQYF
once	TRBV7-9	14	.	TRBJ2-1	TGTGCCAGCACCACCGCGATGTCCTACAATGAGCAGTTCTTC	CASTTAMSYNEQFF
.	TRBV19	15	TRBD1	TRBJ1-5	TGTGCCAGTAGGAAGGGACAGGGTGAGGTTCAGCCCCAGCATTTT	CASRKGQGEVQPQHF
.	TRBV3-1/TRBV3-2	13	.	TRBJ2-7	TGTGCCAGCAGCCAAGTGGGTGGGGGCGAGCAGTACTTC	CASSQVGGGEQYF
.	TRBV7-9	14	.	TRBJ2-5	TGTGCCAGCAGCTGGACAGTCGAAGGAGAGACCCAGTACTTC	CASSWTVEGETQYF
.	TRBV19	16	TRBD1	TRBJ1-3	TGTGCCAGTAGTGCCCAGGACAGGGCTAGTCGAAACACCATATATTTT	CASSAQDRASRNTIYF
.	TRBV19	15	.	TRBJ2-1	TGTGCCAGTAGAAATGACAGGGACGGGGGCAATGAGCAGTTCTTC	CASRNDRDGGNEQFF
.	TRBV6-1	15	.	TRBJ2-2	TGTGCCAGCAGTGAAGTCGGGGGCTTCACCGGGGAGCTGTTTTTT	CASSEVGGFTGELFF
many	TRBV5-6	17	.	TRBJ1-1	TGTGCCAGCAGCTTCGGCCCCAACAGGAGGTTTAACACTGAAGCTTTCTTT	CASSFGPNRRFNTEAFF
.	TRBV5-1	13	TRBD2	TRBJ2-3	TGCGCCAGCCAGACTAGCGGGGGGCGGACTAAGTATTTT	CASQTSGGRTKYF
.	TRBV18	17	TRBD1	TRBJ2-6	TGTGCCAGCTCACCACCGGGACAGGGATCTGGGGCCAACGTCCTGACTTTC	CASSPPGQGSGANVLTF
.	TRBV3-1/TRBV3-2	16	TRBD2	TRBJ2-5	TGTGCCAGCAGCCAAAGGACCGGAGGCGGGGGGGAGACCCAGTACTTC	CASSQRTGGGGETQYF
.	TRBV4-1	13	.	TRBJ1-2	TGCGCCAGCAGCCAAGATGGGACGTATGGCTACACCTTC	CASSQDGTYGYTF
.	TRBV3-1/TRBV3-2	12	.	TRBJ2-5	TGTGCCAGCAGCCAAGCCCTGGGGACCCAGTACTTC	CASSQALGTQYF
.	TRBV7-2	13	.	TRBJ1-2	TGTGCCAGCAGCTCCTCCAGGGACTATGGCTACACCTTC	CASSSSRDYGYTF
few	TRBV6-6	11	.	TRBJ1-1	TGTGCCAGCAATGGATACACTGAAGCTTTCTTT	CASNGYTEAFF
.	TRBV5-1	15	TRBD1	TRBJ1-6	TGCGCCAGCCGTGCGCCGGGACAGGCTAATTCACCCCTCCACTTT	CASRAPGQANSPLHF
once	TRBV2	13	TRBD1	TRBJ1-5	TGTGCCAGCAGGCTGGACAGGGGACAGCCCCAGCATTTT	CASRLDRGQPQHF
.	TRBV5-4	17	.	TRBJ2-4	TGTGCCAGCAACATTGGGGGGTGGCGGGGAGCCAAAAACATTCAGTACTTC	CASNIGGWRGAKNIQYF
once	TRBV6-2/TRBV6-3	16	TRBD2	TRBJ2-3	TGTGCCAGCAGTTACTCGTTCGGGGGGGGCATAGATACGCAGTATTTT	CASSYSFGGGIDTQYF
.	TRBV14	13	TRBD2	TRBJ2-5	TGTGCCAGCAGCCAAACTAGCGCGACCACCCAGTACTTC	CASSQTSATTQYF
.	TRBV14	15	.	TRBJ1-1	TGTGCCAGCAGCCAAGAGCGCCTCAGGAGAACTGAAGCTTTCTTT	CASSQERLRRTEAFF
.	TRBV6-1	16	.	TRBJ1-5	TGTGCCAGCAGTGAAGCGCAGGCAGGCGGGGATCAGCCCCAGCATTTT	CASSEAQAGGDQPQHF
.	TRBV18	14	.	TRBJ1-1	TGTGCCAGCTCACCAGCCATGTTGGGCACTGAAGCTTTCTTT	CASSPAMLGTEAFF
.	TRBV5-1	14	TRBD2	TRBJ2-5	TGCGCCAGCAGGGTGACTAGCGGGCAAGAGACCCAGTACTTC	CASRVTSGQETQYF
.	TRBV5-8	14	TRBD1	TRBJ1-2	TGTGCCAGCAGCACGGACAGGGAAGGTTCGAGCTACACCTTC	CASSTDREGSSYTF
.	TRBV5-1	15	TRBD1	TRBJ1-4	TGCGCCAGCAGCTTGGGAACGACAGGGGGGGATAGACTGTTTTTT	CASSLGTTGGDRLFF
.	TRBV27	13	.	TRBJ1-2	TGTGCCAGCAGTTCAGGGGCGACCTATGGCTACACCTTC	CASSSGATYGYTF
.	TRBV5-1	14	.	TRBJ2-1	TGCGCCAGCAGCTTGGGCCCGGCGAGCGATGAGCAGTTCTTC	CASSLGPASDEQFF
.	TRBV11-2	16	TRBD1	TRBJ2-3	TGTGCCAGCAGCATAGGACAGGGGATGGGCCCCTATACGCAGTATTTT	CASSIGQGMGPYTQYF
.	TRBV7-6	14	.	TRBJ1-1	TGTGCCAGCAGCTTCTCCGGAGGGAACACTGAAGCTTTCTTT	CASSFSGGNTEAFF